Sequencing of this T cell receptor (beta chain) was carried out in a study of tumor and adjacent non-tumor tissue in lung cancer. At the level of the study: On average, productive TCRbeta reads reached roughly 3.9 million per sample. Regarding the study as a whole: Tumor tissue had significantly higher TCR diversity than normal lung.

Comment on this clonotype: Its target is not known.

The germline V gene has CDR1 SQVTM and CDR2 ANQGSEA. Trimming cost V 6 bases and J 10 bases; bases outside gene matches: 11. The CDR3 length is 13 residues. A modified ARM-PCR protocol with three rounds of nested PCR amplified TCRbeta. TCRdb re-called the multiplex PCR reads with MiXCR, one entry per CDR3 protein. This sample has more than 70,000 distinct CDR3 sequences, with about 66% found just once. No cell sorting was done before RNA was extracted from the tissue. The receptor comes from a man between 65 and 85 years old with non-small cell lung cancer. Sample: lung tumor tissue. This sequence joins TRBV29-1 and TRBJ1-4; 7 positions match TRBD1. Here the CDR3 reads CSVADRQTGKLFF. For the CDR3, the DNA is TGCAGCGTCGCGGACAGGCAGACTGGAAAACTGTTTTTT.